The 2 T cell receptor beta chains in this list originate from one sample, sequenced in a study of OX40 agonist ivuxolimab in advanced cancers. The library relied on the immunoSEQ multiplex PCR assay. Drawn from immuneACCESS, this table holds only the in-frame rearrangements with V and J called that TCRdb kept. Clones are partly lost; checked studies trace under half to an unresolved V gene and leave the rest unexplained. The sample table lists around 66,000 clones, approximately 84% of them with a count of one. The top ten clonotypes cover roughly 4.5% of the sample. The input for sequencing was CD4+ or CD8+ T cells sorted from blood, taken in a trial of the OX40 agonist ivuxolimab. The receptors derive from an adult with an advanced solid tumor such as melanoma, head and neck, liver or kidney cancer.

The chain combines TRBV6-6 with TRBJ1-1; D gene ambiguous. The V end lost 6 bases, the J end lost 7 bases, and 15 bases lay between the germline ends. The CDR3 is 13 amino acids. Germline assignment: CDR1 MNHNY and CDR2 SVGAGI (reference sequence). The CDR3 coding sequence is TGTGCCAGCAGCCCTACGGCTCGGAGTGAAGCTTTCTTT. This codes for CASSPTARSEAFF.

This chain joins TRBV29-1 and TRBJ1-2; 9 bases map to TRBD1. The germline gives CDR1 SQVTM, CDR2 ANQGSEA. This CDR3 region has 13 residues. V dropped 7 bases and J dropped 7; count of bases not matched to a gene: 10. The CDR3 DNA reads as TGCAGCGCCCCGGGACAGGGCATTGGTGGCTACACCTTC. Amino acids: CSAPGQGIGGYTF.